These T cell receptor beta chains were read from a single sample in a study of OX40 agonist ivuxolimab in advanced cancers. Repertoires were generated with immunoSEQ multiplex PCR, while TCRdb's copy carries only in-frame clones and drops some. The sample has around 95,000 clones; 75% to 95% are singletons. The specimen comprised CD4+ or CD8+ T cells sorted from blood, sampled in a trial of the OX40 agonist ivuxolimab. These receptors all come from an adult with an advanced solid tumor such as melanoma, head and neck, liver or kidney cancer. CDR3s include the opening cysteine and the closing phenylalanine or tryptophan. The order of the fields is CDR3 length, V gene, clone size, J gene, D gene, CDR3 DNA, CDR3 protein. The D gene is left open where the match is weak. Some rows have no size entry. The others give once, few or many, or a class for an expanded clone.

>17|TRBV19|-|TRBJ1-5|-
TGTGCCAGTAGTATAAATCAGGGATTGTTACGCAATCAGCCCCAGCATTTT
CASSINQGLLRNQPQHF
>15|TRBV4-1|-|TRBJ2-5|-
TGCGCCAGCAGCCAAGGGAAGGGCATTAGGGAGACCCAGTACTTC
CASSQGKGIRETQYF
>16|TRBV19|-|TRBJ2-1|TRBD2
TGTGCCAGTAGCCGGACTAGCGGGAGGGCTTACAATGAGCAGTTCTTC
CASSRTSGRAYNEQFF
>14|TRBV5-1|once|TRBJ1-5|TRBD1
TGCGCCAGCAGCTTGGAGGACAGGAATCAGCCCCAGCATTTT
CASSLEDRNQPQHF
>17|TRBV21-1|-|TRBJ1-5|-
TGTGCCAGCAGCAAGGTAGACAGGTCGACCGCTAATCAGCCCCAGCATTTT
CASSKVDRSTANQPQHF
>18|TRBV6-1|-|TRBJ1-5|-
TGTGCCAGCAGTGAACGAAGGGTTTGGGCGGGGGCGAATCAGCCCCAGCATTTT
CASSERRVWAGANQPQHF
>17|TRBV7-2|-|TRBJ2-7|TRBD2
TGTGCCAGCAGCCCAAGTACTTTAGCGGGAAGCTCCTACGAGCAGTACTTC
CASSPSTLAGSSYEQYF
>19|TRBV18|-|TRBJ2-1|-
TGTGCCAGCTCACCACCGCGATCCCCATTCGGGGACCAATACAATGAGCAGTTCTTC
CASSPPRSPFGDQYNEQFF
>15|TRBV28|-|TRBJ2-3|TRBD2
TGTGCCAGCTCCCCTTTAGCGGGAGTAACAGATACGCAGTATTTT
CASSPLAGVTDTQYF
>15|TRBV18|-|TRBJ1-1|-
TGTGCCAGCTCACCTCGGACAGCGGAGGGCACTGAAGCTTTCTTT
CASSPRTAEGTEAFF
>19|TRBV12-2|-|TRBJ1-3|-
TGTGCAAGTCGCTTTGCACCTCGGTTACGGCAAGGCTCTGGAAACACCATATATTTT
CASRFAPRLRQGSGNTIYF
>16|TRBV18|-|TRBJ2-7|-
TGTGCCAGCTCACAAACCGGGACTCTTGCTACGATGGAGCAGTACTTC
CASSQTGTLATMEQYF
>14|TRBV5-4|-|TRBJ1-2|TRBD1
TGTGCCAGCAGCTTGCGGGGACAGGGCCATGGCTACACCTTC
CASSLRGQGHGYTF
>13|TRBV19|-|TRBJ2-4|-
TGTGCCAGTAGTCCCCTACAAGGTGGCATTCAGTACTTC
CASSPLQGGIQYF
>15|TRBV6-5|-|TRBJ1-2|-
TGTGCCAGCAGTCAAGAGGCGCGTACGGCGCAGGGCTACACCTTC
CASSQEARTAQGYTF
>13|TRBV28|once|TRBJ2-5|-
TGTGCCAGCACAGTGCGGACCCAAGAGACCCAGTACTTC
CASTVRTQETQYF
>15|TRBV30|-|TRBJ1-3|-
TGTGCCTGGGCCTTTGGCGGGAACTCTGGAAACACCATATATTTT
CAWAFGGNSGNTIYF
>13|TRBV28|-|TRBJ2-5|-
TGTGCCAGCTTCCCGGCAGCCCAAGAGACCCAGTACTTC
CASFPAAQETQYF
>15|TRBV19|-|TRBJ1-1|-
TGTGCCAGTAGTATCTGGGGGGATGGGAGGACTGAAGCTTTCTTT
CASSIWGDGRTEAFF
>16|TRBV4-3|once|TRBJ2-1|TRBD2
TGCGCCAGCAGCCCTTGGAGGGTAGCGGGAGTGAATGAGCAGTTCTTC
CASSPWRVAGVNEQFF
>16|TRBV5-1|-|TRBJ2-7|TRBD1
TGCGCCAGCAGTTACTACCGGGACAGACCTATCTACGAGCAGTACTTC
CASSYYRDRPIYEQYF
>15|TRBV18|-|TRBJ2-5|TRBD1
TGTGCCAGCTCACCAAAATCGAAAACAGGGGACAACCAGTACTTC
CASSPKSKTGDNQYF
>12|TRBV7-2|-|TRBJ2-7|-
TGTGCCAGCAGCTTAGTTCGGGGCGAGCAGTACTTC
CASSLVRGEQYF
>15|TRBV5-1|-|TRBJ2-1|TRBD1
TGCGCCAGCAGCCCGGGACAGGGTGGTCTCAATGAGCAGTTCTTC
CASSPGQGGLNEQFF
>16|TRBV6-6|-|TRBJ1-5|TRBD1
TGTGCCAGCAGTCGCCCCACAACAGGGGGCAATCAGCCCCAGCATTTT
CASSRPTTGGNQPQHF
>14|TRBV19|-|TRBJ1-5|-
TGTGCCAGTAGTGGACAGCTAATCAATCAGCCCCAGCATTTT
CASSGQLINQPQHF
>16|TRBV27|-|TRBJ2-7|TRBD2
TGTGCCAGCAGTTATTCCAGCGGGAGGGGTTCCTACGAGCAGTACTTC
CASSYSSGRGSYEQYF
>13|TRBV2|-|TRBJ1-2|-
TGTGCCAGCAGTGAACAGACGGTTTATGGCTACACCTTC
CASSEQTVYGYTF
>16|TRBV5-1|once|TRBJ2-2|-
TGCGCCAGCAGCCCCCTAGCAGGTTCTAACACCGGGGAGCTGTTTTTT
CASSPLAGSNTGELFF
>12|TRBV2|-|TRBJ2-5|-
TGTGCCAGCAACAGGGTCGGAGAGACCCAGTACTTC
CASNRVGETQYF
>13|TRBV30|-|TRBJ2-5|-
TGTGCCTGGACTTCAGGGTATCAAGAGACCCAGTACTTC
CAWTSGYQETQYF
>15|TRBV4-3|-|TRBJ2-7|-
TGCGCCAGCAGCCAAGGGACCCAGAAGGGCTACGAGCAGTACTTC
CASSQGTQKGYEQYF
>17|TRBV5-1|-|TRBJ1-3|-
TGCGCCAGCAGGCGTTCGACAGCCTACTCTTCTGGAAACACCATATATTTT
CASRRSTAYSSGNTIYF
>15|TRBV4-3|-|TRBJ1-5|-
TGCGCCAGCAGGCCGACAGTCCTTAGCAATCAGCCCCAGCATTTT
CASRPTVLSNQPQHF
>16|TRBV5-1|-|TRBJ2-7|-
TGCGCCAGCAGCAGAGGGACTCCTAGGAGCTCCTACGAGCAGTACTTC
CASSRGTPRSSYEQYF
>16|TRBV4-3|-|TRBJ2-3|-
TGCGCCAGCAGCCAAGACTTTGTCCTTTTGGCAGATACGCAGTATTTT
CASSQDFVLLADTQYF